The 22 T cell receptor beta chains presented below share a single source sample, sequenced in a study of shared clonotypes between healthy human individuals. Assay used: immunoSEQ multiplex PCR; TCRdb lists only in-frame clones, some missing. The sample has approximately 2,000,000 clones, over 85% seen once; the top ten hold under 2%. Naive CD8 cells, CD45RO-negative and positively selected for CCR7, excluded terminally differentiated effector memory CD45RA+ cells. The sample comprised naive CD8+ T cells from PBMCs. These receptors came from a man aged 18 to 35 in good health. Some clones in this sample may be carry-over from other donors' samples.

The chain is built from TRBV4-1 and TRBJ1-2, with 7 positions matching TRBD1. V was pared by 4 bases and J by 3 bases, with 8 bases of the junction left unmatched. The CDR3 loop spans 15 amino acids. Germline-derived CDR1 and CDR2 are MGHRA and YSYEKL. For the CDR3, the DNA is TGCGCCAGCAGCCCCCAGACAGGGTATCACTATGGCTACACCTTC. Translating it yields CASSPQTGYHYGYTF.

The chain combines TRBV7-8 with TRBJ1-1; TRBD1 aligns across 7 bases. Germline V gene lookup returns CDR1 SGHVS and CDR2 FQNEAQ. J lost 0 bases, V lost 5 bases, and 6 bases had no gene match. The CDR3 consists of 15 residues. The CDR3 is CASSLTGEMNTEAFF. DNA for the CDR3: TGTGCCAGCAGCCTTACAGGGGAGATGAACACTGAAGCTTTCTTT.

The chain links TRBV21-1 to TRBJ2-5; the tabulated D call, TRBD1, remains unverified against the DNA. TRBV21-1 is described as a pseudogene. The CDR3 is 15 amino acids. In DNA form, the CDR3 reads TGTGCCAGCAGCATAACGGCACAGGGCGGTGAGACCCAGTACTTC. It translates to CASSITAQGGETQYF.

This clone was seen only once. The chain links TRBV5-4 to TRBJ1-1; D uncertain. The CDR3 contains 13 residues. Germline CDR1 and CDR2: SGHNT and YYREEE (reference sequence). With 0 bases removed from V and 4 bases from J, the gap between germline ends came to 7 bases. In DNA form, the CDR3 reads TGTGCCAGCAGCTTGGAGGAGACCACTGAAGCTTTCTTT. This codes for CASSLEETTEAFF.

J is TRBJ2-1 and V is TRBV2; D is perhaps TRBD1 (5 bases). V dropped 1 base and J dropped 4 bases, with 14 bases sitting between them. The CDR3 runs 16 residues. Germline CDR1 reads SNHLY; CDR2 reads FYNNEI. This chain's CDR3 is CASSEEGSVVYNEQFF. CDR3 DNA sequence: TGTGCCAGCAGTGAAGAGGGGTCCGTAGTTTACAATGAGCAGTTCTTC.

In nucleotides, the CDR3 is TGTGCCAGTAGTCGCAAGGGACAGTATAGCAATCAGCCCCAGCATTTT. Its protein product is CASSRKGQYSNQPQHF. The chain uses TRBV19 and TRBJ1-5; 7 bases align to TRBD1. Germline values: CDR1 LNHDA, CDR2 SQIVND (reference sequence). The CDR3 has 16 residues. Trimming at V came to 5 bases and at J to 0 bases, leaving 7 bases not matched to a gene. The entire variable domain, with the rest obtained from reference TRBV19 and TRBJ1-5, is as follows: DGGITQSPKYLFRKEGQNVTLSCEQNLNHDAMYWYRQDPGQGLRLIYYSQIVNDFQKGDIAEGYSVSREKKESFPLTVTSAQKNPTAFYLCASSRKGQYSNQPQHFGDGTRLSIL.

The chain employs TRBV27 and TRBJ1-1; perhaps TRBD1 as D (5 bases). CDR1 MNHEY and CDR2 SMNVEV come from the germline V gene (reference sequence). V lost 6 bases to trimming and J lost 5 bases, with 16 bases between them. This CDR3 has 14 residues. In DNA, the CDR3 is TGTGCCAGCAGACGTGGGACGGCTTGGACTGAAGCTTTCTTT. Residues: CASRRGTAWTEAFF.

J is TRBJ1-1 and V is TRBV7-2; D ambiguous. This CDR3 contains 13 residues. The germline V gene encodes CDR1 SGHTA and CDR2 FQGNSA. Trimming left V 2 bases short and J 4 bases short, with 8 bases between. The CDR3 here is CASSLSRGTEAFF. CDR3 nucleotide sequence: TGTGCCAGCAGCTTAAGTCGGGGCACTGAAGCTTTCTTT.

This clone has only one observation. V gene TRBV9 combines with J gene TRBJ2-6, with D tentatively TRBD1 (5 bases). With 3 bases removed from V and 0 bases from J, the gap between germline ends came to 10 bases. The CDR3 runs 16 residues. Germline V gives CDR1 SGDLS, CDR2 YYNGEE. The CDR3 DNA follows: TGTGCCAGCAGCGACCGACAGTCCTCTGGGGCCAACGTCCTGACTTTC. This codes for CASSDRQSSGANVLTF.

This chain connects TRBV27 to TRBJ2-7, with 12 bases that match TRBD2. Trimming removed 2 bases from V and 4 bases from J; junction bases left unmatched: 6. CDR1 is MNHEY, CDR2 SMNVEV, per germline (reference sequence). This CDR3 comprises 16 residues. DNA for the CDR3: TGTGCCAGCAGTTTACTAGCGGGAGGGCCAGGTTACGAGCAGTACTTC. Translated, it gives CASSLLAGGPGYEQYF.

The J gene is TRBJ2-7, the V gene TRBV10-1; 8 positions match TRBD2. The trim removed 1 base at V and 4 bases at J, leaving 6 bases unmatched. The CDR3 totals 15 residues. CDR1 and CDR2 from the germline V gene are WNHNN and SYGVQD (reference sequence). For the CDR3, the DNA is TGCGCCAGCAGTGAGTTGGCTAGCGGGCTTTACGAGCAGTACTTC. Translating gives CASSELASGLYEQYF.

In this sample, this clone turned up once. The sample holds other DNA sequences that translate to the same CDR3. The chain carries TRBV14 and TRBJ2-7, with 11 bases that match TRBD2. The V segment lost 4 bases and the J segment 3 bases; nucleotides outside the gene matches: 5. This CDR3 region has 15 residues. Per germline, CDR1 SGHDN and CDR2 FVKESK. CDR3 in DNA: TGTGCCAGCAGCCCCCGACTAGCGGGAAGCTACGAGCAGTACTTC. This encodes CASSPRLAGSYEQYF.

The rearrangement joins TRBV29-1 to TRBJ2-2, with 11 nucleotides matching TRBD1. Per the germline V gene, CDR1 is SQVTM and CDR2 is ANQGSEA. V was pared by 3 bases and J by 3 bases, with 6 bases of the junction left unmatched. There are 16 residues in the CDR3. The CDR3 protein is CSVDIGTGGDTGELFF. For the CDR3, the DNA is TGCAGCGTTGACATCGGGACAGGGGGAGACACCGGGGAGCTGTTTTTT.

As concerns this clone: Within the sample, other DNA sequences also encode this same CDR3. The chain recombines TRBV19 with TRBJ2-5; D gene ambiguous. The V gene's germline CDR1 is LNHDA and CDR2 SQIVND (reference sequence). This CDR3 region has 14 residues. The V and J ends lost 1 base and 1 base respectively, with 7 bases between them. DNA for the CDR3: TGTGCCAGTAGTATAGCAGGTCTCCAAGAGACCCAGTACTTC. Protein sequence: CASSIAGLQETQYF.

The chain has TRBV11-2 and TRBJ2-3, with 10 bases identical to TRBD2. V lost 1 base, J lost 6 bases, and 10 bases stayed unmatched. CDR3 length: 17 residues. CDR1 SGHAT and CDR2 FQNNGV come from the germline V gene. The CDR3 nucleotides read TGTGCCAGCAGCTTAGCCCCACTAGCGGGACGATTGGATACGCAGTATTTT. Its protein is CASSLAPLAGRLDTQYF.

The genes are TRBV19 and TRBJ2-7; TRBD2 agrees at 7 bases. In germline, CDR1 is LNHDA, CDR2 SQIVND (reference sequence). V lost 4 bases to trimming and J lost 5 bases; unmatched junction nucleotides: 8. This CDR3 spans 14 amino acids. CDR3 nucleotides: TGTGCCAGTAGTAGAGCGGGATATCAGCACGAGCAGTACTTC. This translates into CASSRAGYQHEQYF.

This sequence joins TRBV2 and TRBJ2-1; D remains unclear. This CDR3 has 14 residues. Trimming stripped 1 base from V and 6 bases from J, with 10 bases between. Germline CDR1 SNHLY, CDR2 FYNNEI. The CDR3 sequence is CASSEVLRFNEQFF. CDR3 sequence (DNA): TGTGCCAGCAGTGAAGTTCTTAGATTCAATGAGCAGTTCTTC.

The chain uses TRBV28 and TRBJ1-1, with D maybe TRBD1 (6 bases). The CDR3 loop spans 17 amino acids. Germline V gives CDR1 MDHEN, CDR2 SYDVKM. With 5 bases removed from V and 0 bases from J, the gap between germline ends came to 19 bases. DNA of the CDR3: TGTGCCAGCAGTACTGGTAGGTCAGGGGCCATGAACACTGAAGCTTTCTTT. This translates into CASSTGRSGAMNTEAFF.

The V and J genes are TRBV9 and TRBJ2-1; 14 bases map to TRBD2. The CDR3 is 19 residues long. With 3 bases clipped from V and 3 bases from J, the junction kept 11 bases outside the gene matches. CDR1 is SGDLS and CDR2 is YYNGEE in the germline V gene. The CDR3 nucleotides read TGTGCCAGCAGCGACCCAGGGACTAGCGGGAGTCTAGGCTACAATGAGCAGTTCTTC. This encodes CASSDPGTSGSLGYNEQFF. The complete variable domain, with remaining parts taken from reference TRBV9 and TRBJ2-1, reads DSGVTQTPKHLITATGQRVTLRCSPRSGDLSVYWYQQSLDQGLQFLIQYYNGEERAKGNILERFSAQQFPDLHSELNLSSLELGDSALYFCASSDPGTSGSLGYNEQFFGPGTRLTVL.

The chain recombines TRBV6-6 with TRBJ2-1; a possible D gene is TRBD2 (6 bases). The germline V gene encodes CDR1 MNHNY and CDR2 SVGAGI (reference sequence). This CDR3 region has 12 residues. V lost 5 bases and J 7 bases, leaving 9 bases between the germline ends. CDR3 bases: TGTGCCAGCAGTGGGGACTTGAATGAGCAGTTCTTC. It encodes CASSGDLNEQFF.

This clone was recorded only once. The V and J genes are TRBV27 and TRBJ2-7, with D possibly matching TRBD2 (5 bases). Trimming cost V 1 base and J 3 bases, with 13 bases left between them. The CDR3 is 15 amino acids. Germline V gene sequence: CDR1 MNHEY, CDR2 SMNVEV (reference sequence). The CDR3 loop is CASSLFAGKGYEQYF. The CDR3 DNA reads TGTGCCAGCAGTTTATTCGCGGGCAAAGGCTACGAGCAGTACTTC.

About this clone itself: A much more abundant neighbour one base away suggests this may be a read error. In the same sample, other DNA sequences code for this CDR3. This chain uses TRBV11-2 with TRBJ1-1; D is possibly TRBD1 (5 bases). Trimming took off 5 bases at V and 3 bases at J, with 7 bases between the two ends. The CDR3 contains 12 residues. Germline V CDR1 and CDR2: SGHAT, FQNNGV. CDR3 DNA: TGTGCCAGCAGCCTGGGGGACACTGAAGCTTTCTTT. Amino acids: CASSLGDTEAFF.